Listed here are 17 T cell receptor beta chains from one sample, sequenced in a study of breast tumors, draining lymph nodes, adjacent tissues. TCRdb analysed the multiplex PCR reads with MiXCR anew, one entry per CDR3 protein. The sample has 290,000 or so distinct CDR3 sequences, 30% seen once. The lymph nodes were axillary draining lymph nodes from breast cancer patients. The specimen sequenced was axillary lymph node tissue. The receptors derive from a female donor with breast cancer. Some clones in this sample may be carry-over from other donors' samples.

This chain joins TRBV28 and TRBJ2-1; TRBD2 matches at 8 bases. CDR1 is MDHEN and CDR2 is SYDVKM in the germline V gene. V was pared by 8 bases and J by 12 bases, with 3 bases of the junction left unmatched. This CDR3 is 10 amino acids long. The CDR3 loop is CASGGRMQFF. The CDR3, as DNA: TGTGCCAGCGGCGGGAGGATGCAGTTCTTC.

This chain connects TRBV11-1 to TRBJ2-5; D possibly matches TRBD1 or TRBD2 (6 bases each). CDR1 SGHAT and CDR2 FQDESV come from the germline V gene (reference sequence). Trimming removed 3 bases from V and 0 bases from J, with 17 bases in between. This CDR3 region has 17 residues. The CDR3 is CASSFPLGGRDQETQYF. CDR3 coding DNA: TGTGCCAGCAGCTTTCCGCTCGGGGGCCGTGACCAAGAGACCCAGTACTTC.

Comment on this clonotype: A much larger clone sits a single nucleotide away, making a read error possible. The V call is TRBV4-1, the J call TRBJ1-2; no firm D call. The V gene's germline CDR1 is MGHRA and CDR2 YSYEKL. CDR3 size: 15 residues. V lost 1 base and J lost 4, with 13 bases in between. CDR3 nucleotides: TGCGCCAGCAGCCAAGGCACAGAAACTATCTATGGCTACACCTTC. Protein product: CASSQGTETIYGYTF.

This clonotype was counted at least ten times. The DNA for the CDR3 is TGCAGTGCTAGTTCGGCGGAAGCTAACTATGGCTACACCTTC. Translating it yields CSASSAEANYGYTF. The V call is TRBV20-1, the J call TRBJ1-2; no firm D call. The CDR3 consists of 14 residues. Germline V lookup: CDR1 DFQATT, CDR2 SNEGSKA (reference sequence). Trimming removed 3 bases at V and 0 bases at J, with 11 bases between.

Ten or more counts support this clonotype. The CDR3 here is CATSDLYEQYF. The DNA of the CDR3 is TGTGCCACCAGTGACTTATACGAGCAGTACTTC. The chain combines TRBV24-1 with TRBJ2-7, with unresolved D. The CDR3 runs to 11 residues. Between the trimmed V and J ends, which lost 4 bases and 4 bases, there was a span of 4 bases. Germline CDR1 reads KGHDR; CDR2 reads SFDVKD.

This CDR3 is CASSLRQGTFYGYTF. In DNA form, the CDR3 reads TGTGCCAGCAGCTTAAGGCAGGGGACCTTCTATGGCTACACCTTC. This sequence joins TRBV10-3 and TRBJ1-2; D may be TRBD1 (6 bases). The germline V gene encodes CDR1 ENHRY and CDR2 SYGVKD. This CDR3 has 15 amino acids. The V and J ends lost 10 bases and 4 bases respectively, with 22 bases between them.

This clonotype was detected many times. This chain joins TRBV20-1 and TRBJ2-1, with a tentative D call TRBD2 (6 bases). The germline CDR1 and CDR2 sequences are DFQATT and SNEGSKA (reference sequence). The CDR3 consists of 14 residues. Trimming took off 6 bases at V and 11 bases at J, with 23 bases between the two ends. CDR3 amino acids: CSAKYGTPFFKQFF. The CDR3 DNA reads as TGCAGTGCGAAGTACGGGACTCCTTTTTTTAAGCAGTTCTTC.

This clonotype was counted a single time. It may be a read error: a sequence one base away is much more abundant. This chain uses TRBV15 with TRBJ2-3; tentative D call: TRBD2 (6 bases). The CDR3 covers 17 residues. Germline V gene data show CDR1 as LNHNV and CDR2 as YYDKDF (reference sequence). DNA for the CDR3: TGTGCCATCAGCAGAGCATCGCGCGGGGTTTTTGCAGATCCGCAGTATTTT. Its translation is CAISRASRGVFADPQYF.

This clonotype was picked up many times. The DNA of the CDR3 is TGTGCCAGTAGCCTTGGGACACCGAACACCGGGGAGCTGTTTTTT. As protein: CASSLGTPNTGELFF. This chain connects TRBV19 to TRBJ2-2, with D maybe TRBD1 (6 bases). The V gene lost 6 bases and the J gene lost 0 bases, with 11 bases spanning the gap. The CDR3 length is 15 residues. The germline CDR1 and CDR2 sequences are LNHDA and SQIVND (reference sequence).

This clonotype has at least ten counts. The rearrangement links TRBV28 to TRBJ1-6, with D maybe TRBD1 (5 bases). From germline, CDR1 is MDHEN and CDR2 SYDVKM. The V end was cut by 10 bases, the J end by 0 bases, with 13 bases between. The CDR3 loop spans 15 amino acids. CDR3 sequence: CAITGVSSYNSPLHF. The DNA of the CDR3 is TGTGCCATAACAGGCGTCTCCTCCTATAATTCACCCCTCCACTTT.

This clonotype has at least ten counts. The rearrangement links TRBV28 to TRBJ2-3; TRBD1 is a possible D gene (5 bases). The CDR3 has 16 amino acids. V lost 0 bases and J lost 0, with 10 bases in between. Per the germline V gene, CDR1 is MDHEN and CDR2 is SYDVKM. CDR3 sequence reads: CASSLWQGTSTDTQYF. CDR3 DNA sequence: TGTGCCAGCAGTTTATGGCAGGGTACTAGCACAGATACGCAGTATTTT.

In its sample, this clonotype was seen many times. This chain uses TRBV5-6 with TRBJ1-6; D call uncertain. Trimming removed 1 base from V and 7 bases from J, with 9 bases in between. This CDR3 spans 14 amino acids. The germline CDR1 and CDR2 sequences are SGHDT and YYEEEE. CDR3 DNA sequence: TGTGCCAGCAGCTTGTTACAGCCGAATTCACCCCTCCACTTT. Its protein is CASSLLQPNSPLHF.

Ten or more counts support this clonotype. This chain joins TRBV6-4 and TRBJ2-7; D gene uncertain. The germline V gene encodes CDR1 MRHNA and CDR2 SNTAGT. The germline V and J ends were trimmed by 4 bases and 6 bases, with 1 base remaining between them. This CDR3 is built from 9 residues. The CDR3 sequence: CASSGEQYF. The CDR3 region has the DNA TGTGCCAGCAGTGGCGAGCAGTACTTC.

The chain joins TRBV5-1 to TRBJ1-1; 9 nucleotides match TRBD1. Trimming took 4 bases from V and 7 from J; bases not matched to a gene: 8. This CDR3 is built from 14 residues. The germline CDR1 and CDR2 sequences are SGHRS and YFSETQ. The CDR3 protein is CASSPSRDRDEAFF. The DNA of the CDR3 is TGCGCCAGCAGCCCTTCACGGGACAGGGATGAAGCTTTCTTT.

Ten or more counts support this clonotype. The chain joins TRBV5-1 to TRBJ2-3; 7 bases fit TRBD2. Germline values: CDR1 SGHRS, CDR2 YFSETQ. With 3 bases clipped from V and 0 bases from J, the junction kept 4 bases outside the gene matches. The CDR3 spans 15 residues. The chain's CDR3 is CASSSSGISTDTQYF. The DNA for the CDR3 is TGCGCCAGCAGCTCTAGCGGAATCAGCACAGATACGCAGTATTTT.

This clonotype was recorded many times. This rearrangement joins TRBV20-1 to TRBJ2-1, with D possibly TRBD2 on 5 matching bases. V shed 6 bases and J shed 3 bases, with 18 bases lying between them. The germline gives CDR1 DFQATT, CDR2 SNEGSKA (reference sequence). The length of the CDR3 is 15 residues. The CDR3 coding sequence is TGCAGTGCAACGAATACTAGACGGAGCTACAATGAGCAGTTCTTC. Protein product: CSATNTRRSYNEQFF.

This clonotype showed up many times. The chain is built from TRBV7-6 and TRBJ1-3; 8 nucleotides agree with TRBD1. The CDR3 covers 16 residues. Germline V CDR1 and CDR2: SGHVS, FNYEAQ. Trimming cost V 1 base and J 3 bases; bases outside gene matches: 5. The CDR3 reads CASSLEQGAFGNTIYF. CDR3 bases: TGTGCCAGCAGCTTAGAGCAGGGGGCTTTTGGAAACACCATATATTTT.